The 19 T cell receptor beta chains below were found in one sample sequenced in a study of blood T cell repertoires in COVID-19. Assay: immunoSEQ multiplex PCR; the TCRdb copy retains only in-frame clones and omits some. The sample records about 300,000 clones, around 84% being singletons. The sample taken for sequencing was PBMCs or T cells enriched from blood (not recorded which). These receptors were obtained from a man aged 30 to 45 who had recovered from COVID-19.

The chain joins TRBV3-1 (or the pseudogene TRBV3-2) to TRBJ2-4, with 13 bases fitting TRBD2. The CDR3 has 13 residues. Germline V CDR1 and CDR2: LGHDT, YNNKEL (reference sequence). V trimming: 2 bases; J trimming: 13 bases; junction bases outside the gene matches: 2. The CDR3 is CASSQPGLAGQYF. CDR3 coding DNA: TGTGCCAGCAGCCAACCGGGACTAGCGGGACAGTACTTC.

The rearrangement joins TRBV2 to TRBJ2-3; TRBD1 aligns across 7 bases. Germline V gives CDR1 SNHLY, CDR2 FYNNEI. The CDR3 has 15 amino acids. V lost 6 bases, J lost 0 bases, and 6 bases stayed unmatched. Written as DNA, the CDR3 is TGTGCCAGCAGCCGACAGGGTCTGAGCACAGATACGCAGTATTTT. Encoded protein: CASSRQGLSTDTQYF.

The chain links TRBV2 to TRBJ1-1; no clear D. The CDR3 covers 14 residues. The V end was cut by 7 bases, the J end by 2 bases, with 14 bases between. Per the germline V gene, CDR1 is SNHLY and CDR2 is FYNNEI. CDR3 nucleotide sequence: TGTGCCAGCATAGGTAGGAGGGATAACACTGAAGCTTTCTTT. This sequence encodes CASIGRRDNTEAFF.

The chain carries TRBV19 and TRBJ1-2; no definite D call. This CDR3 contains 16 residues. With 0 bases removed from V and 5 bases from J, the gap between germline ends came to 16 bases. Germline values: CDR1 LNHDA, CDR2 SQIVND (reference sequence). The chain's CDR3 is CASSIDRVPAWYGYTF. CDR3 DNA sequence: TGTGCCAGTAGTATAGATCGCGTCCCCGCTTGGTATGGCTACACCTTC.

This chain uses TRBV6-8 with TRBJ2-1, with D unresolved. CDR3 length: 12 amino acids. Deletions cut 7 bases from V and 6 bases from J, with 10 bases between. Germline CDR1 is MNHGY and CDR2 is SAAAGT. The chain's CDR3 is CASILAVNEQFF. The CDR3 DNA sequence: TGTGCCAGCATCTTGGCAGTCAATGAGCAGTTCTTC.

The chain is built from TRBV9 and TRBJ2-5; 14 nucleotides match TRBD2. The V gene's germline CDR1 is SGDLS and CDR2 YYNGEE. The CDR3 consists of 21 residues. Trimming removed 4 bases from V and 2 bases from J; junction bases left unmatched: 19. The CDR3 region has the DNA TGTGCCAGCAGCCCCAGAGGGTTTAGGACTAGCGGGGGGCAATCACAAGAGACCCAGTACTTC. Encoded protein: CASSPRGFRTSGGQSQETQYF.

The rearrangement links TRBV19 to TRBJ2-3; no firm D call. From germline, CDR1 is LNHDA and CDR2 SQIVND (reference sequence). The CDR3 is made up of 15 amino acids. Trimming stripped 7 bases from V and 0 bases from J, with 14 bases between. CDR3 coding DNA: TGTGCCAGTACCCCCCGAGCGCCCAGCACAGATACGCAGTATTTT. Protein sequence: CASTPRAPSTDTQYF.

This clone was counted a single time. CDR3 sequence reads: CASTLGGQSNQPQHF. CDR3 DNA sequence: TGTGCCAGCACCCTCGGGGGACAGTCCAATCAGCCCCAGCATTTT. The chain has TRBV6-5 and TRBJ1-5, with 7 positions matching TRBD1. V lost 7 bases, J lost 3 bases, and 9 bases stayed unmatched. The CDR3 is 15 amino acids. The germline V gene has CDR1 MNHEY and CDR2 SVGAGI.

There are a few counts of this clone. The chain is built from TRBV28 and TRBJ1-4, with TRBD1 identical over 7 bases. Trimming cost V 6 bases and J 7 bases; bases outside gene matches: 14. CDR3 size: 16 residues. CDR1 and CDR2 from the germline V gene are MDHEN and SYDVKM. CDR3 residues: CASRTYPGGLREKLFF. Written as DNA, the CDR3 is TGTGCCAGCAGAACCTATCCAGGGGGATTGCGTGAAAAACTGTTTTTT.

The DNA for the CDR3 is TGCGCCAGCAGCCAAGAATTGAGGACAGGGTCGGCAGAGACCCAGTACTTC. This sequence encodes CASSQELRTGSAETQYF. This sequence joins TRBV4-1 and TRBJ2-5; 8 bases match TRBD1. CDR1 is MGHRA, CDR2 YSYEKL, per germline. This CDR3 is built from 17 residues. V was clipped by 0 bases and J by 4 bases; unmatched bases: 10.

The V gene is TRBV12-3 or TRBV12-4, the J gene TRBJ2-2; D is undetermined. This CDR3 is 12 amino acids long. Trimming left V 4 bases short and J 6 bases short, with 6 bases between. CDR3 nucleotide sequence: TGTGCCAGCAGTTCCCCCTCCGGGGAGCTGTTTTTT. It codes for CASSSPSGELFF.

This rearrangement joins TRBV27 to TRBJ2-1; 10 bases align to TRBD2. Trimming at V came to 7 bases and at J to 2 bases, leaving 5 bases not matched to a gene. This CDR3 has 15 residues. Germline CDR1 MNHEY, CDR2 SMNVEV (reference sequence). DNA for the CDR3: TGTGCCAGCAACCCTAGCGGGAGCGCCTACAATGAGCAGTTCTTC. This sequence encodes CASNPSGSAYNEQFF.

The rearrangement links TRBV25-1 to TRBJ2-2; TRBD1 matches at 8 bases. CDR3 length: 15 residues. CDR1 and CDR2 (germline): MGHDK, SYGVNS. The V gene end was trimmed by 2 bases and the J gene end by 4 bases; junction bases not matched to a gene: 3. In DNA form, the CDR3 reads TGTGCCAGCAGTGAAACAGGGGGAATCACCGGGGAGCTGTTTTTT. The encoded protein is CASSETGGITGELFF.

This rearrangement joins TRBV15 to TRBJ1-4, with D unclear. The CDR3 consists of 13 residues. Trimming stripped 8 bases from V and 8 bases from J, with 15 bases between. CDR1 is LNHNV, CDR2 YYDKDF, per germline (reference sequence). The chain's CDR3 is CATPREAGEKLFF. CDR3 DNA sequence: TGTGCCACCCCCCGGGAAGCGGGGGAAAAACTGTTTTTT.

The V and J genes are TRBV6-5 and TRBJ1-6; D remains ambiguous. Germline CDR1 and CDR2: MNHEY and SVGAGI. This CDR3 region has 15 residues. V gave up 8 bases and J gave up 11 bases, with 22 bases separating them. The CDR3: CASAPMGIVGAPLHF. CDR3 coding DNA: TGTGCCAGCGCCCCTATGGGGATTGTCGGGGCACCCCTCCACTTT.

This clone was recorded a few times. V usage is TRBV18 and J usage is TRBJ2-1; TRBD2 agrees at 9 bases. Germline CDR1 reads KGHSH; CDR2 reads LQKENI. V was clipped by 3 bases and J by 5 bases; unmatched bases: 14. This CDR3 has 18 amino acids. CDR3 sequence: CASSPAILLAGIDNEQFF. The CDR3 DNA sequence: TGTGCCAGCTCACCTGCTATCCTTCTAGCGGGAATTGACAATGAGCAGTTCTTC.

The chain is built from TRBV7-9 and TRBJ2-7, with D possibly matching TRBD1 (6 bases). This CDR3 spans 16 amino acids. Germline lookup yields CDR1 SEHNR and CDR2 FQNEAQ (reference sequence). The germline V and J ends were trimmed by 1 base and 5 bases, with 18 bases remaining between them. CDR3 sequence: CASSLETWGQFDEQYF. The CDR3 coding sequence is TGTGCCAGCAGCTTAGAGACCTGGGGGCAGTTCGACGAGCAGTACTTC.

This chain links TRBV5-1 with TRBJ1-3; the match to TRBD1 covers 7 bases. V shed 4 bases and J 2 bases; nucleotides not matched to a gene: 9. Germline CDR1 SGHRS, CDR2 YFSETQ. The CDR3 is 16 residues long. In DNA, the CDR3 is TGCGCCAGCAGCCTAGACAGGGCTGGGGCTGGAAACACCATATATTTT. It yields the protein CASSLDRAGAGNTIYF.

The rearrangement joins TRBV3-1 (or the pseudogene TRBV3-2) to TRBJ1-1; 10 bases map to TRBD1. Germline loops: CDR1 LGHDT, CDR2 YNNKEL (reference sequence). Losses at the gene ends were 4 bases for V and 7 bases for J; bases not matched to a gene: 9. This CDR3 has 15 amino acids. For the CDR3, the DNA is TGTGCCAGCAGCCCCGACAGGGGGCTTTATGGTGAAGCTTTCTTT. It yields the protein CASSPDRGLYGEAFF.